The T cell receptor beta chain under discussion was sequenced for a study of response to subunit inactivated influenza vaccine. This clonotype was recorded many times. TCRdb reanalysed the RT-PCR reads using MiXCR and keeps one entry per CDR3 protein. The sample consists of some 480,000 distinct CDR3 sequences, approximately 11% of them appearing once. The CDR3 loop spans 18 amino acids. Germline V gene data show CDR1 as DFQATT and CDR2 as SNEGSKA (reference sequence). Deletions cut 1 base from V and 0 bases from J, with 16 bases between. The chain employs TRBV20-1 and TRBJ1-6; weak D call: TRBD1 (5 bases). Here the sequenced sample was PBMCs from blood, taken more than 35 days after vaccination. This clonotype originated in a man in his forties or fifties who received an inactivated influenza vaccine. The DNA for the CDR3 is TGCAGTGCTAGAGGATTGGGGGGATCTAGCTCCTATAATTCACCCCTCCACTTT. Protein: CSARGLGGSSSYNSPLHF.